The clone carrying this T cell receptor (beta chain) was counted only a few times. Antigen unknown. This entry belongs to a study of PD-1 blockade in classical Hodgkin lymphoma. Study-level information: With a 2-week interval, patients received intravenous nivolumab at 3 mg/kg.

There was relapse after autologous stem cell transplantation in every patient, and there was variation in brentuximab vedotin exposure. This table comes from immunoSEQ multiplex PCR, and its TCRdb copy is limited to in-frame clones, with some not included. The data contain approximately 50,000 clones, around 67% of them singletons. The study, taken as a whole, reports: There was a significant rise in CD4+ TCR diversity by C4D1, with no such rise for CD8+.

The sample in question was peripheral blood mononuclear cells (PBMCs), obtained before the second cycle of nivolumab. The source of this sequence is a human donor with classical Hodgkin lymphoma.

The CDR3 reads CAWAGEKLFF. The CDR3 region has the DNA TGTGCCTGGGCGGGGGAAAAACTGTTTTTT. This chain links TRBV30 with TRBJ1-4; D remains unclear. Trimming shortened V by 5 bases and J by 8 bases, and 6 bases separated the two germline ends. Germline V lookup: CDR1 GTSNPN, CDR2 SVGIG (reference sequence). This CDR3 is built from 10 residues.